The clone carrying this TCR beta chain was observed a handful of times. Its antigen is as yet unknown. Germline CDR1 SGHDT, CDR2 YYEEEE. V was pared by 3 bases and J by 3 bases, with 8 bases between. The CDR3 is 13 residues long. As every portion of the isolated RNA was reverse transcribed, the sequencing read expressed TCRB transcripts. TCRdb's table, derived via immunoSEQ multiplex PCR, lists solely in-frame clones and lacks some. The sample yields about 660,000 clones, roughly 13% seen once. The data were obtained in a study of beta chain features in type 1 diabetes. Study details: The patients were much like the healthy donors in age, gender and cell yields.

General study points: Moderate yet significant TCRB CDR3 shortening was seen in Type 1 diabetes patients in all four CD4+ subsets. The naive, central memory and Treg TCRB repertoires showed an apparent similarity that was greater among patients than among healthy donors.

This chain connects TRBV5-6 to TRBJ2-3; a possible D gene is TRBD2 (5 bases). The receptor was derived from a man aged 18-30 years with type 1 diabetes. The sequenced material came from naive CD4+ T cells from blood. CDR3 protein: CASSSPGTDTQYF. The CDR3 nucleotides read TGTGCCAGCAGCTCTCCGGGGACAGATACGCAGTATTTT.